These 26 T cell receptor beta chains originate from one sample sequenced in a study of CD8 T cells in ankylosing spondylitis. TCRdb itself ran the 5' RACE reads through MiXCR, one entry per CDR3 protein. The sample lists 150,000 to 250,000 distinct CDR3 sequences, around 13% seen once, with approximately 17% in the top ten. Sequenced sample: blood, either unsorted or a sorted T cell fraction (not recorded which). Receptors were obtained from a male donor with ankylosing spondylitis or in good health (not recorded which).

The sample holds a few counts of this clonotype. The genes are TRBV7-9 and TRBJ2-3, with 10 bases fitting TRBD2. Germline CDR1 is SEHNR and CDR2 is FQNEAQ (reference sequence). This CDR3 is built from 15 residues. J was trimmed by 6 bases and V by 5 bases; bases with no gene match: 8. The DNA of the CDR3 is TGTGCCAGCAGCGAAGCTAGCGGGAGTTCCGATACGCAGTATTTT. Translating gives CASSEASGSSDTQYF.

The J gene is TRBJ2-7, the V gene TRBV3-1; TRBD2 aligns across 8 bases. The CDR3 is 14 amino acids. J lost 7 bases, V lost 7 bases, and 12 bases had no gene match. Germline V gene sequence: CDR1 LGHDT, CDR2 YNNKEL (reference sequence). CDR3 in amino acids: CASTPTGRVGEQYF. In nucleotides, the CDR3 is TGTGCCAGCACCCCAACCGGGAGGGTTGGAGAGCAGTACTTC.

The chain uses TRBV5-6 and TRBJ2-1; TRBD2 aligns across 11 bases. This CDR3 has 19 amino acids. V gave up 3 bases and J gave up 0 bases; unmatched junction bases: 11. Germline V CDR1 and CDR2: SGHDT, YYEEEE. This chain's CDR3 is CASSWRLAGTTGSYNEQFF. The CDR3 coding sequence is TGTGCCAGCAGCTGGCGACTAGCGGGAACAACAGGCTCCTACAATGAGCAGTTCTTC.

The rearrangement joins TRBV9 to TRBJ2-7; D unresolved. The V and J ends lost 0 bases and 4 bases respectively, with 11 bases between them. The germline CDR1 and CDR2 sequences are SGDLS and YYNGEE. The CDR3 has 14 amino acids. The CDR3 DNA reads TGTGCCAGCAGCGTAGCCCCTAATAATTACGAGCAGTACTTC. Translated: CASSVAPNNYEQYF.

The genes are TRBV6-4 and TRBJ2-7; 12 bases are shared with TRBD1. This CDR3 has 14 amino acids. V dropped 0 bases and J dropped 8; count of bases not matched to a gene: 2. Germline-derived CDR1 and CDR2 are MRHNA and SNTAGT. The CDR3 protein is CASSDSGTGGKQYF. As DNA, the CDR3 is TGTGCCAGCAGTGACTCCGGGACAGGGGGCAAGCAGTACTTC.

This clonotype was picked up a small number of times. The gene calls are TRBV20-1 and TRBJ1-2; weak D call: TRBD1 (6 bases). The V and J ends lost 2 bases and 4 bases respectively, with 14 bases between them. The CDR3 sequence is 14 residues long. Germline values: CDR1 DFQATT, CDR2 SNEGSKA (reference sequence). The CDR3 DNA reads as TGCAGTGCTAGACCAACTACAGGGCTCTATGGCTACACCTTC. It is translated as CSARPTTGLYGYTF.

The genes are TRBV4-1 and TRBJ2-1; 11 bases align to TRBD1. Germline V lookup: CDR1 MGHRA, CDR2 YSYEKL. There are 16 residues in the CDR3. The junction had 4 bases not matched to a gene; V was cut back by 0 bases and J by 6 bases. CDR3 DNA sequence: TGCGCCAGCAGCCAAGATCAGGGACAGGGGGTCAATGAGCAGTTCTTC. It specifies CASSQDQGQGVNEQFF.

This clonotype was counted ten times or more. J is TRBJ2-3 and V is TRBV12-3 or TRBV12-4; 9 nucleotides line up with TRBD2. This CDR3 spans 14 amino acids. Trimming cost V 4 bases and J 3 bases; bases outside gene matches: 2. CDR3 sequence (DNA): TGTGCCAGCAGTTCGACTAGCGGTACAGATACGCAGTATTTT. This gives the protein CASSSTSGTDTQYF.

The chain carries TRBV6-5 and TRBJ2-7; D is unresolved. This CDR3 spans 15 amino acids. Germline loops: CDR1 MNHEY, CDR2 SVGAGI. With 0 bases removed from V and 3 bases from J, the gap between germline ends came to 12 bases. The CDR3 reads CASSYSGRSSYEQYF. DNA of the CDR3: TGTGCCAGCAGTTACTCGGGAAGGTCCAGCTACGAGCAGTACTTC.

The chain employs TRBV4-1 and TRBJ2-3, with 8 bases lining up with TRBD2. J lost 1 base, V lost 6 bases, and 3 bases had no gene match. Germline V gene data show CDR1 as MGHRA and CDR2 as YSYEKL. The CDR3 is 14 residues long. As DNA, the CDR3 is TGCGCCAGCAGACTACTAGCGGGCACAGATACGCAGTATTTT. Encoded protein: CASRLLAGTDTQYF.

The chain recombines TRBV11-2 with TRBJ1-6; D remains unclear. V was clipped by 3 bases and J by 0 bases, with 15 bases between them. Germline V CDR1 and CDR2: SGHAT, FQNNGV. The CDR3 runs to 18 residues. The CDR3 sequence is CASSFMAPLSSYNSPLHF. CDR3 in DNA: TGTGCCAGCAGCTTCATGGCACCCCTGAGCTCCTATAATTCACCCCTCCACTTT.

This clonotype came up a few times. This chain links TRBV4-1 with TRBJ1-4; D gene uncertain. CDR1 MGHRA and CDR2 YSYEKL come from the germline V gene. V lost 0 bases and J lost 5, with 7 bases in between. The CDR3 is made up of 14 amino acids. CDR3 residues: CASSQEQINEKLFF. The CDR3 DNA reads TGCGCCAGCAGCCAAGAACAGATAAATGAAAAACTGTTTTTT.

In its sample, this clonotype was seen a few times. The chain combines TRBV2 with TRBJ2-2; D call uncertain. The CDR3 sequence is 13 residues long. In germline, CDR1 is SNHLY, CDR2 FYNNEI. Trimming removed 4 bases from V and 7 bases from J, with 10 bases in between. CDR3 in DNA: TGTGCCAGCAGTGTTGGGATCGGCGGGGAGCTGTTTTTT. Translating it yields CASSVGIGGELFF.

This clonotype was seen a handful of times. This chain connects TRBV30 to TRBJ2-7; tentative D call: TRBD2 (6 bases). V lost 0 bases and J 6 bases, leaving 12 bases between the germline ends. The CDR3 is made up of 13 amino acids. The germline V gene has CDR1 GTSNPN and CDR2 SVGIG (reference sequence). The CDR3 loop is CAWSVSVGGEQYF. CDR3 coding DNA: TGTGCCTGGAGTGTATCTGTGGGGGGCGAGCAGTACTTC. The variable domain in full, with the rest retrieved from reference TRBV30 and TRBJ2-7, is SQTIHQWPATLVQPVGSPLSLECTVEGTSNPNLYWYRQAAGRGLQLLFYSVGIGQISSEVPQNLSASRPQDRQFILSSKKLLLSDSGFYLCAWSVSVGGEQYFGPGTRLTVT.

This clonotype was observed a few times. The genes are TRBV12-3 or TRBV12-4 and TRBJ2-5; the D gene is possibly TRBD1 (5 bases). The CDR3 spans 13 residues. The V gene lost 3 bases and the J gene lost 5 bases, with 10 bases spanning the gap. CDR3 residues: CASSLGRWETQYF. In DNA, the CDR3 is TGTGCCAGCAGTTTGGGGCGCTGGGAGACCCAGTACTTC.

The chain links TRBV20-1 to TRBJ2-3; 8 nucleotides line up with TRBD2. This CDR3 region has 18 residues. Unmatched junction bases numbered 15, after V lost 4 bases and J lost 0 bases. Looked up from germline, CDR1 is DFQATT and CDR2 is SNEGSKA (reference sequence). The CDR3 reads CSAMTTRISGTSTDTQYF. The CDR3 DNA sequence: TGCAGTGCTATGACCACTCGCATTAGCGGGACTAGCACAGATACGCAGTATTTT.

This clonotype was picked up many times. The chain links TRBV5-1 to TRBJ2-2; a weak D match, TRBD1 (5 bases). Germline V gene lookup returns CDR1 SGHRS and CDR2 YFSETQ. CDR3 size: 13 residues. Between the trimmed V and J ends, which lost 4 bases and 6 bases, there was a span of 10 bases. CDR3: CASSLPRAGELFF. The CDR3 coding sequence is TGCGCCAGCAGCCTTCCCAGGGCCGGGGAGCTGTTTTTT. The full variable domain, rest sourced from reference TRBV5-1 and TRBJ2-2, is KAGVTQTPRYLIKTRGQQVTLSCSPISGHRSVSWYQQTPGQGLQFLFEYFSETQRNKGNFPGRFSGRQFSNSRSEMNVSTLELGDSALYLCASSLPRAGELFFGEGSRLTVL.

The chain combines TRBV7-9 with TRBJ1-1; unclear D gene. V lost 6 bases and J lost 0, with 8 bases in between. CDR1 is SEHNR, CDR2 FQNEAQ, per germline (reference sequence). The CDR3 is 13 amino acids. CDR3 in amino acids: CASSPIMNTEAFF. CDR3 sequence (DNA): TGTGCCAGCAGTCCCATCATGAACACTGAAGCTTTCTTT.

The chain employs TRBV19 and TRBJ2-5; possibly TRBD2 for D (5 bases). The V end was cut by 8 bases, the J end by 4 bases, with 11 bases between. This CDR3 comprises 12 residues. The V gene's germline CDR1 is LNHDA and CDR2 SQIVND (reference sequence). The CDR3 is CASQEGGETQYF. CDR3 DNA sequence: TGTGCCAGTCAAGAGGGTGGAGAGACCCAGTACTTC.

V is TRBV7-2 and J is TRBJ2-1; 13 bases align to TRBD2. In germline, CDR1 is SGHTA, CDR2 FQGNSA. The junction had 2 bases not matched to a gene; V was cut back by 1 base and J by 8 bases. The length of the CDR3 is 15 residues. CDR3 coding DNA: TGTGCCAGCAGCTTAGGACTAGCGGGAGGCCATGAGCAGTTCTTC. As protein: CASSLGLAGGHEQFF.

The rearrangement uses TRBV7-9 and TRBJ2-1, with D possibly TRBD2 on 5 matching bases. Per germline, CDR1 SEHNR and CDR2 FQNEAQ (reference sequence). CDR3 length: 13 residues. Trimming left V 6 bases short and J 6 bases short, with 12 bases between. CDR3: CASRGEYPNEQFF. CDR3 sequence (DNA): TGTGCCAGCAGGGGAGAGTATCCCAATGAGCAGTTCTTC. The variable domain in full, completed from reference TRBV7-9 and TRBJ2-1, reads DTGVSQNPRHKITKRGQNVTFRCDPISEHNRLYWYRQTLGQGPEFLTYFQNEAQLEKSRLLSDRFSAERPKGSFSTLEIQRTEQGDSAMYLCASRGEYPNEQFFGPGTRLTVL.

DNA for the CDR3: TGTGCCAGTGGGATACCGTACACTGAAGCTTTCTTT. It is translated as CASGIPYTEAFF. The chain employs TRBV19 and TRBJ1-1; the D is unclear. The length of the CDR3 is 12 residues. In germline, CDR1 is LNHDA, CDR2 SQIVND (reference sequence). Trimming pared 8 bases from V and 3 bases from J, leaving 10 bases between.

The chain is built from TRBV3-1 and TRBJ2-3, with 13 bases identical to TRBD2. Germline V gene data show CDR1 as LGHDT and CDR2 as YNNKEL (reference sequence). The CDR3 covers 18 residues. J was trimmed by 5 bases and V by 3 bases; bases with no gene match: 11. CDR3 nucleotide sequence: TGTGCCAGCAGCCACGACCCGGGACTAGCGGGAATGGGAGATACGCAGTATTTT. Translation: CASSHDPGLAGMGDTQYF.

This clonotype was counted only a few times. V is TRBV6-5 and J is TRBJ2-5; D assignment may be TRBD1 or TRBD2 (5 bases each). Germline loops: CDR1 MNHEY, CDR2 SVGAGI. The V end lost 0 bases, the J end lost 7 bases, and 12 bases lay between the germline ends. The CDR3 is 14 residues long. The CDR3 sequence is CASSYSGAYRTQYF. In DNA, the CDR3 is TGTGCCAGCAGTTACTCCGGGGCCTACAGGACCCAGTACTTC.

Many counts were recorded for this clonotype. This chain joins TRBV27 and TRBJ2-1, with 11 bases matching TRBD2. Per germline, CDR1 MNHEY and CDR2 SMNVEV (reference sequence). There are 15 residues in the CDR3. The junction had 10 bases not matched to a gene; V was cut back by 7 bases and J by 8 bases. This CDR3 reads CASINSGGEMDEQFF. CDR3 coding DNA: TGTGCCAGCATTAATAGCGGGGGGGAAATGGATGAGCAGTTCTTC.

This clonotype was detected only a few times. The chain couples TRBV5-1 to TRBJ2-1; no definite D call. This CDR3 is built from 14 residues. Germline V gene sequence: CDR1 SGHRS, CDR2 YFSETQ. V lost 0 bases and J lost 4, with 8 bases in between. The CDR3 DNA sequence: TGCGCCAGCAGCTTGGACTCCTTATACAATGAGCAGTTCTTC. Amino acid sequence: CASSLDSLYNEQFF.